These 28 T cell receptor beta chains share one sample of origin, sequenced in a study of read filtering for tumor transcriptome and immune sequencing. Molecular barcoded adaptors covering alpha/delta and beta/gamma chains were used on approximately 400 ng RNA. Each CDR3 protein is one row after TCRdb ran MiXCR on the reads. The table has 42,000 or so distinct CDR3 sequences, 10% to 15% seen once. Sequencing input: a population of CD138-negative cells sorted from bone marrow. The origin of the receptors is a donor at least 40 years old with multiple myeloma.

Comment on this clonotype: A read error may explain this, as a much larger clone is one base away. This chain joins TRBV29-1 and TRBJ2-4, with D perhaps matching TRBD2 (5 bases). From germline, CDR1 is SQVTM and CDR2 ANQGSEA. This CDR3 comprises 13 residues. Here the CDR3 reads CSVEELAENIQYF. CDR3 sequence (DNA): TGCAGCGTTGAGGAGCTAGCCGAAAACATTCAGTACTTC.

With respect to this clonotype: This sequence may be a read error, since a much larger clone differs from it by one base. The CDR3 protein is CAWSVPRVNEKLFF. The CDR3 bases are TGTGCCTGGAGTGTACCCAGGGTGAATGAAAAACTGTTTTTT. The rearrangement joins TRBV30 to TRBJ1-4; D perhaps matches TRBD1 (5 bases). Germline CDR1 and CDR2: GTSNPN and SVGIG (reference sequence). Trimming pared 0 bases from V and 5 bases from J, leaving 10 bases between. The CDR3 is 14 residues long. Full variable domain (rest looked up from reference TRBV30 and TRBJ1-4): SQTIHQWPATLVQPVGSPLSLECTVEGTSNPNLYWYRQAAGRGLQLLFYSVGIGQISSEVPQNLSASRPQDRQFILSSKKLLLSDSGFYLCAWSVPRVNEKLFFGSGTQLSVL.

As concerns this clonotype: This likely came from a read error, as a far larger clone is one base away. The chain couples TRBV7-9 to TRBJ2-1; unclear D gene. The CDR3 is 12 amino acids. Germline lookup yields CDR1 SEHNR and CDR2 FQNEAQ (reference sequence). The V end was cut by 5 bases, the J end by 11 bases, with 13 bases between. As DNA, the CDR3 is TGTGCCAGCAGCCTCCCTGGGGATAAGCAGTTCTTC. Amino acids: CASSLPGDKQFF.

This clonotype was seen many times. This rearrangement joins TRBV9 to TRBJ2-1; TRBD2 aligns across 8 bases. Trimming removed 2 bases from V and 2 bases from J; junction bases left unmatched: 9. The germline gives CDR1 SGDLS, CDR2 YYNGEE. The CDR3 totals 17 residues. CDR3 loop: CASSVGALAGTYNEQFF. CDR3 nucleotide sequence: TGTGCCAGCAGCGTCGGGGCCTTAGCGGGGACCTACAATGAGCAGTTCTTC.

In this sample, this clonotype turned up many times. The chain recombines TRBV30 with TRBJ1-1, with D maybe TRBD1 (5 bases). Germline lookup yields CDR1 GTSNPN and CDR2 SVGIG (reference sequence). This CDR3 region has 13 residues. The V gene lost 3 bases and the J gene lost 5 bases, with 13 bases spanning the gap. The CDR3 DNA is TGTGCCTGGAGACAGGTTCGAGGAACTGAAGCTTTCTTT. As protein: CAWRQVRGTEAFF.

This clonotype has at least ten counts. J is TRBJ2-5 and V is TRBV3-1; D perhaps matches TRBD2 (5 bases). Germline V lookup: CDR1 LGHDT, CDR2 YNNKEL (reference sequence). V lost 4 bases, J lost 2 bases, and 8 bases lay in between. CDR3 length equals 13 residues. CDR3 coding DNA: TGTGCCAGCAGCCCGACGGGACAAGAGACCCAGTACTTC. As protein: CASSPTGQETQYF.

The rearrangement links TRBV30 to TRBJ2-4, with 7 bases identical to TRBD1. CDR1 and CDR2 (germline): GTSNPN, SVGIG (reference sequence). V shed 2 bases and J 0 bases; nucleotides not matched to a gene: 16. The CDR3 consists of 19 residues. The CDR3 here is CAWSPHGTDQRPAKNIQYF. CDR3 sequence (DNA): TGTGCCTGGAGTCCTCACGGGACAGACCAAAGACCAGCCAAAAACATTCAGTACTTC. The full variable domain, completed using reference TRBV30 and TRBJ2-4, is SQTIHQWPATLVQPVGSPLSLECTVEGTSNPNLYWYRQAAGRGLQLLFYSVGIGQISSEVPQNLSASRPQDRQFILSSKKLLLSDSGFYLCAWSPHGTDQRPAKNIQYFGAGTRLSVL.

In this sample, this clonotype turned up many times. The chain couples TRBV3-1 to TRBJ2-1, with 8 nucleotides matching TRBD2. The CDR3 contains 17 residues. The trim removed 1 base at V and 7 bases at J, leaving 12 bases unmatched. Germline CDR1 reads LGHDT; CDR2 reads YNNKEL (reference sequence). CDR3 residues: CASSQVGEAGVGNEQFF. The DNA of the CDR3 is TGTGCCAGCAGCCAAGTCGGTGAAGCGGGAGTAGGGAATGAGCAGTTCTTC.

The table lists this clonotype with many counts. V is TRBV4-2 and J is TRBJ2-6, with D possibly TRBD1 on 5 matching bases. The CDR3 length is 18 residues. V was clipped by 4 bases and J by 0 bases, with 16 bases between them. Germline CDR1 is LGHNA and CDR2 is YNFKEQ. The DNA of the CDR3 is TGTGCCAGCAGCCCCCAACAGGATGCCTTCTCTGGGGCCAACGTCCTGACTTTC. This translates into CASSPQQDAFSGANVLTF.

This clonotype showed up many times. The chain has TRBV20-1 and TRBJ2-1, with 7 positions matching TRBD2. The CDR3 has 15 residues. Germline-derived CDR1 and CDR2 are DFQATT and SNEGSKA (reference sequence). Trimming cost V 5 bases and J 8 bases; bases outside gene matches: 15. The CDR3: CSAEGPGLSQDEQFF. CDR3 DNA: TGCAGTGCTGAGGGCCCGGGACTATCTCAGGATGAGCAGTTCTTC.

V usage is TRBV7-3 and J usage is TRBJ2-5; D is ambiguous. V dropped 7 bases and J dropped 4 bases, with 13 bases sitting between them. The CDR3 is 13 residues long. CDR1 is SGHTA and CDR2 is FQGTGA in the germline V gene. The CDR3 protein is CASNPGPGETQYF. In DNA, the CDR3 is TGTGCCAGCAACCCCGGGCCCGGAGAGACCCAGTACTTC.

This clonotype has a count of ten or more. V gene TRBV6-5 combines with J gene TRBJ2-2; 9 bases are a match to TRBD1. CDR1 and CDR2 from the germline V gene are MNHEY and SVGAGI. CDR3 size: 15 residues. The J segment lost 5 bases and the V segment lost 5 bases, leaving 6 bases of the junction unmatched. The CDR3 spells CASSPRQGGTGELFF. In nucleotides, the CDR3 is TGTGCCAGCAGTCCACGACAGGGGGGGACCGGGGAGCTGTTTTTT.

This clonotype was found many times. The chain is built from TRBV5-1 and TRBJ2-1; D may correspond to TRBD1 or TRBD2 (6 bases each). Germline assignment: CDR1 SGHRS and CDR2 YFSETQ. There are 16 residues in the CDR3. V shed 0 bases and J shed 8 bases, with 18 bases lying between them. The CDR3 nucleotides read TGCGCCAGCAGCTTGGATCGTTTGCCCGGGGGCTATGAGCAGTTCTTC. Protein sequence: CASSLDRLPGGYEQFF.

This chain links TRBV28 with TRBJ2-3; TRBD1 matches at 9 bases. Germline assignment: CDR1 MDHEN and CDR2 SYDVKM. V dropped 2 bases and J dropped 4; count of bases not matched to a gene: 4. This CDR3 is 15 amino acids long. In DNA, the CDR3 is TGTGCCAGCAGTTTAGGGGGACAGGGTGCAGATACGCAGTATTTT. This translates into CASSLGGQGADTQYF.

This clonotype was counted many times. The J gene is TRBJ2-6, the V gene TRBV5-1; D may be TRBD2 (6 bases). Germline V gene data show CDR1 as SGHRS and CDR2 as YFSETQ. Deletions cut 0 bases from V and 2 bases from J, with 9 bases between. This CDR3 comprises 16 residues. The CDR3 DNA sequence: TGCGCCAGCAGCTTGGACGGGGGAGCTGGGGCCAACGTCCTGACTTTC. Translation: CASSLDGGAGANVLTF.

This clonotype was detected many times. V is TRBV7-8 and J is TRBJ2-1; 12 positions match TRBD1. The germline CDR1 and CDR2 sequences are SGHVS and FQNEAQ. The CDR3 sequence is 17 residues long. Losses at the gene ends were 4 bases for V and 7 bases for J; bases not matched to a gene: 11. CDR3 in amino acids: CASSSVPPGQGANEQFF. The CDR3 DNA follows: TGTGCCAGCAGCTCGGTCCCCCCGGGACAGGGGGCAAATGAGCAGTTCTTC.

This rearrangement joins TRBV5-1 to TRBJ1-2, with TRBD1 matching over 8 bases. This CDR3 is 15 amino acids long. Trimming removed 4 bases from V and 0 bases from J; junction bases left unmatched: 5. Per germline, CDR1 SGHRS and CDR2 YFSETQ. CDR3 coding DNA: TGCGCCAGCAGCGTGACAGGGGAGGCTAACTATGGCTACACCTTC. Protein sequence: CASSVTGEANYGYTF.

At least ten counts were recorded for this clonotype. One end of the junction varies from germline; a read error may be responsible. This chain connects TRBV6-6 to TRBJ2-1; the match to TRBD1 covers 9 bases. The CDR3 sequence is 14 residues long. Germline V gene data show CDR1 as MNHNY and CDR2 as SVGAGI (reference sequence). CDR3 sequence: CASSLDRGYSEQFF. The CDR3 DNA follows: TGTGCCAGCAGTTTGGACAGGGGCTACAGTGAGCAGTTCTTC.

This clonotype appeared many times. The chain has TRBV27 and TRBJ2-1, with D possibly TRBD2 on 6 matching bases. In germline, CDR1 is MNHEY, CDR2 SMNVEV (reference sequence). The CDR3 is made up of 16 amino acids. The V and J ends lost 2 bases and 8 bases respectively, with 19 bases between them. The CDR3 protein is CASSLGAIPRDYEQFF. Written as DNA, the CDR3 is TGTGCCAGCAGTTTAGGAGCTATCCCCCGGGACTATGAGCAGTTCTTC.

This clonotype was found many times. The genes are TRBV6-5 and TRBJ1-5, with a weak D call TRBD1 (6 bases). This CDR3 region has 15 residues. The germline V gene has CDR1 MNHEY and CDR2 SVGAGI. Trimming took 6 bases from V and 1 from J, leaving 13 bases between them. CDR3 protein: CASRPQGDSNQPQHF. CDR3 in DNA: TGTGCCAGCAGGCCACAGGGCGACAGCAATCAGCCCCAGCATTTT.

In DNA form, the CDR3 reads TGTGCCAGCAGCGTATCTCCGAAAGACGAGCAGTTCTTC. This encodes CASSVSPKDEQFF. The chain combines TRBV9 with TRBJ2-1; the D is unclear. The V and J ends lost 1 base and 10 bases respectively, with 12 bases between them. The CDR3 extends over 13 amino acids. CDR1 and CDR2 (germline): SGDLS, YYNGEE.

This clonotype was recorded a few times. A much larger clonotype is one base distant, so this may be a read error. The missing conserved phenylalanine or tryptophan at the end of this CDR3 makes a read error likely. This chain links TRBV7-6 with TRBJ2-1; 7 nucleotides align to TRBD2. Germline V gene data show CDR1 as SGHVS and CDR2 as FNYEAQ. CDR3 length equals 12 residues. Germline trimming cut 10 bases from V and 5 bases from J; bases unmatched to any gene: 5. This CDR3 is CATIAGNNEQFL. As DNA, the CDR3 is TGTGCCACCATAGCGGGTAACAATGAGCAGTTCCTC.

At least ten counts were recorded for this clonotype. This rearrangement joins TRBV6-2 or TRBV6-3 to TRBJ1-5, with 11 bases lining up with TRBD1. V gave up 2 bases and J gave up 4 bases; unmatched junction bases: 16. The CDR3 is 20 residues long. Looked up from germline, CDR1 is MNHEY and CDR2 is SVGEGT. DNA for the CDR3: TGTGCCAGCAGTTACGCTCGAGGACAGGGGGCTTCCCTTCGAAATCAGCCCCAGCATTTT. This encodes CASSYARGQGASLRNQPQHF.

The chain uses TRBV20-1 and TRBJ2-7; TRBD1 matches 8 bases. Germline V gives CDR1 DFQATT, CDR2 SNEGSKA (reference sequence). With 3 bases clipped from V and 6 bases from J, the junction kept 10 bases outside the gene matches. This CDR3 region has 14 residues. The CDR3 region has the DNA TGCAGTGCTAGGAAGGACAGGGTAGGCCGCGAGCAGTACTTC. The encoded protein is CSARKDRVGREQYF.

V usage is TRBV5-5 and J usage is TRBJ2-4, with D perhaps matching TRBD1 (6 bases). The germline gives CDR1 SGHKS, CDR2 YYEKEE (reference sequence). The CDR3 sequence is 14 residues long. Trimming pared 7 bases from V and 0 bases from J, leaving 11 bases between. CDR3 loop: CASWQGLAKNIQYF. The CDR3 coding sequence is TGTGCCAGCTGGCAGGGGCTAGCCAAAAACATTCAGTACTTC.

In its sample, this clonotype was seen many times. The chain combines TRBV10-1 with TRBJ2-3; either TRBD1 or TRBD2 may supply D (5 bases each). Germline V gives CDR1 WNHNN, CDR2 SYGVQD (reference sequence). This CDR3 region has 16 residues. Trimming pared 2 bases from V and 1 base from J, leaving 13 bases between. Written as DNA, the CDR3 is TGCGCCAGCAGTGAGGGGTCCGGGACCGGCACAGATACGCAGTATTTT. Protein product: CASSEGSGTGTDTQYF.

Regarding this clonotype: Given a much more abundant clone one base away, this may be a read error. The chain couples TRBV18 to TRBJ2-3, with TRBD2 as a possible D gene (5 bases). This CDR3 is 15 amino acids long. Germline loops: CDR1 KGHSH, CDR2 LQKENI. The CDR3, as DNA: TGTGCCAGCGCACCATGGCGGGTACGGGCAGATACGCAGTATTTT. Protein product: CASAPWRVRADTQYF.

The genes are TRBV28 and TRBJ2-7, with 8 bases that match TRBD2. The germline gives CDR1 MDHEN, CDR2 SYDVKM. V was clipped by 4 bases and J by 0 bases; unmatched bases: 2. This CDR3 has 14 residues. This chain's CDR3 is CASSSGTSSYEQYF. CDR3 in DNA: TGTGCCAGCAGTTCCGGGACTAGCTCCTACGAGCAGTACTTC.